The next 18 T cell receptor beta chains were all read from a single sample in a study of blood T cell repertoires in COVID-19. Generated by immunoSEQ multiplex PCR, the TCRdb table keeps only in-frame clones and is missing some. The sample includes roughly 200,000 clones, 88% of them seen just once. The sequencing sample was made of peripheral blood. These receptors all come from a man aged 40-50 years with active or convalescent COVID-19.

This chain joins TRBV7-2 and TRBJ2-5; 10 nucleotides agree with TRBD2. Germline V gene lookup returns CDR1 SGHTA and CDR2 FQGNSA. CDR3 size: 16 residues. V trimming: 1 base; J trimming: 7 bases; junction bases outside the gene matches: 9. The CDR3 loop reads CASSLESSGGAGTQYF. In DNA form, the CDR3 reads TGTGCCAGCAGCTTAGAATCGAGCGGGGGGGCCGGGACCCAGTACTTC.

The chain uses TRBV9 and TRBJ1-2; D gene unclear. The V end lost 0 bases, the J end lost 1 base, and 7 bases lay between the germline ends. The germline V gene encodes CDR1 SGDLS and CDR2 YYNGEE. The CDR3 is 14 residues long. The CDR3 nucleotides read TGTGCCAGCAGCGTAGGAGGGATTAACTATGGCTACACCTTC. Its translation is CASSVGGINYGYTF.

This chain joins TRBV29-1 and TRBJ1-2, with 9 nucleotides matching TRBD1. Germline V gene lookup returns CDR1 SQVTM and CDR2 ANQGSEA. J was trimmed by 7 bases and V by 2 bases; bases with no gene match: 8. The CDR3 extends over 14 amino acids. The CDR3 loop is CSVETGGVGRGYTF. The CDR3, as DNA: TGCAGCGTTGAAACAGGGGGCGTGGGACGTGGCTACACCTTC.

The CDR3 loop reads CASSGLGTGAAEQFF. DNA for the CDR3: TGTGCCAGCAGTGGGCTGGGGACAGGGGCTGCTGAGCAGTTCTTC. The rearrangement links TRBV6-4 to TRBJ2-1; 10 positions agree with TRBD1. This CDR3 contains 15 residues. Germline values: CDR1 MRHNA, CDR2 SNTAGT. Losses at the gene ends were 4 bases for V and 9 bases for J; bases not matched to a gene: 9.

This clone was seen ten or more times. This chain joins TRBV5-4 and TRBJ1-6; 10 nucleotides line up with TRBD1. V lost 0 bases to trimming and J lost 14 bases; unmatched junction nucleotides: 8. Germline V lookup: CDR1 SGHNT, CDR2 YYREEE (reference sequence). The CDR3 sequence is 15 residues long. CDR3 sequence: CASSLEGTGAISLHF. CDR3 DNA sequence: TGTGCCAGCAGCTTGGAAGGGACAGGGGCCATTTCCCTCCACTTT.

Notes on this clone: The sample has other DNA sequences that encode this CDR3 too. The CDR3 region is CATSGGGEAGDSSYEQYF. DNA for the CDR3: TGTGCCACCAGCGGAGGCGGCGAAGCAGGGGATAGCTCCTACGAGCAGTACTTC. The genes are TRBV15 and TRBJ2-7, with a possible D match to TRBD1 (6 bases). The CDR3 spans 18 residues. With 5 bases removed from V and 0 bases from J, the gap between germline ends came to 23 bases. CDR1 is LNHNV, CDR2 YYDKDF, per germline (reference sequence). Full variable domain (missing parts from reference TRBV15 and TRBJ2-7): DAMVIQNPRYQVTQFGKPVTLSCSQTLNHNVMYWYQQKSSQAPKLLFHYYDKDFNNEADTPDNFQSRRPNTSFCFLDIRSPGLGDTAMYLCATSGGGEAGDSSYEQYFGPGTRLTVT.

This rearrangement joins TRBV10-2 to TRBJ1-4; the match to TRBD1 covers 8 bases. Germline CDR1 reads WSHSY; CDR2 reads SAAADI. The CDR3 contains 16 residues. V was clipped by 0 bases and J by 6 bases; unmatched bases: 6. CDR3 DNA: TGCGCCAGCAGTGAGTCCCGCGGGACAGGAGATGAAAAACTGTTTTTT. The encoded protein is CASSESRGTGDEKLFF.

The chain uses TRBV30 and TRBJ2-7; 13 nucleotides line up with TRBD2. This CDR3 is built from 14 residues. Germline assignment: CDR1 GTSNPN and CDR2 SVGIG (reference sequence). With 3 bases clipped from V and 4 bases from J, the junction kept 3 bases outside the gene matches. In nucleotides, the CDR3 is TGTGCCTGGAGCGGACTAGCGGGAGTGTACGAGCAGTACTTC. Its protein product is CAWSGLAGVYEQYF.

The gene calls are TRBV27 and TRBJ1-5, with D possibly matching TRBD1 (6 bases). The CDR3 consists of 14 residues. Trimming shortened V by 5 bases and J by 2 bases, and 10 bases separated the two germline ends. Germline V lookup: CDR1 MNHEY, CDR2 SMNVEV (reference sequence). This CDR3 is CASSPQGRNQPQHF. In DNA form, the CDR3 reads TGTGCCAGCAGTCCCCAGGGGCGCAATCAGCCCCAGCATTTT.

The J gene is TRBJ2-5, the V gene TRBV9; 13 positions agree with TRBD2. The CDR3 runs 17 residues. Germline loops: CDR1 SGDLS, CDR2 YYNGEE. J was trimmed by 4 bases and V by 1 base; bases with no gene match: 7. CDR3 bases: TGTGCCAGCAGCGTACAAAATGGACTAGCGGGAGCAGAGACCCAGTACTTC. Its translation: CASSVQNGLAGAETQYF. The full variable domain, with the rest looked up from reference TRBV9 and TRBJ2-5, is DSGVTQTPKHLITATGQRVTLRCSPRSGDLSVYWYQQSLDQGLQFLIQYYNGEERAKGNILERFSAQQFPDLHSELNLSSLELGDSALYFCASSVQNGLAGAETQYFGPGTRLLVL.

The chain is built from TRBV28 and TRBJ2-3, with D perhaps TRBD2 (6 bases). The CDR3 loop spans 14 amino acids. Trimming took 5 bases from V and 3 from J, leaving 12 bases between them. From germline, CDR1 is MDHEN and CDR2 SYDVKM. The CDR3 protein is CASSPLGRTDTQYF. In DNA, the CDR3 is TGTGCCAGCAGTCCCTTGGGGAGGACAGATACGCAGTATTTT.

V usage is TRBV29-1 and J usage is TRBJ1-2; D possibly corresponds to TRBD1 (5 bases). This CDR3 comprises 12 residues. The V and J ends lost 8 bases and 2 bases respectively, with 12 bases between them. Germline values: CDR1 SQVTM, CDR2 ANQGSEA. CDR3 coding DNA: TGCAGCACGAGACAGATAAACTATGGCTACACCTTC. Translated: CSTRQINYGYTF.

CDR3 sequence: CASSYSTVNYGYTF. The CDR3 nucleotides are TGTGCCAGCAGTTACAGCACAGTTAACTATGGCTACACCTTC. The gene calls are TRBV28 and TRBJ1-2; D gene ambiguous. The germline V gene encodes CDR1 MDHEN and CDR2 SYDVKM. V lost 4 bases and J lost 1, with 10 bases in between. This CDR3 has 14 amino acids.

The sample holds many counts of this clone. V gene TRBV5-6 combines with J gene TRBJ2-3; tentative D call: TRBD1 (5 bases). Germline V CDR1 and CDR2: SGHDT, YYEEEE. The CDR3 is made up of 14 amino acids. V lost 0 bases and J 4 bases, leaving 9 bases between the germline ends. DNA for the CDR3: TGTGCCAGCAGCTTGGGACAGTTAGCAGATACGCAGTATTTT. Translated: CASSLGQLADTQYF.

V usage is TRBV19 and J usage is TRBJ1-1; 7 bases are a match to TRBD1. The germline CDR1 and CDR2 sequences are LNHDA and SQIVND (reference sequence). Trimming removed 4 bases from V and 0 bases from J; junction bases left unmatched: 2. The CDR3 is 14 amino acids. The CDR3 protein is CASSTGQMNTEAFF. CDR3 bases: TGTGCCAGTAGTACGGGACAGATGAACACTGAAGCTTTCTTT.

The chain carries TRBV5-6 and TRBJ2-7; 7 bases match TRBD1. The trim removed 3 bases at V and 2 bases at J, leaving 11 bases unmatched. The CDR3 runs to 16 residues. Germline loops: CDR1 SGHDT, CDR2 YYEEEE. The CDR3 DNA sequence: TGTGCCAGCAGCTCGCCCCCTGGACAGGAAGCCTACGAGCAGTACTTC. Translated: CASSSPPGQEAYEQYF.

This sequence joins TRBV19 and TRBJ2-2; tentative D call: TRBD1 (5 bases). Deletions cut 3 bases from V and 0 bases from J, with 14 bases between. The germline CDR1 and CDR2 sequences are LNHDA and SQIVND (reference sequence). The CDR3 is made up of 17 amino acids. This CDR3 reads CASSMITGFTNTGELFF. CDR3 DNA: TGTGCCAGTAGTATGATTACAGGTTTTACGAACACCGGGGAGCTGTTTTTT.

CDR3 residues: CASSPTVGPYGYTF. The DNA for the CDR3 is TGTGCCAGCAGCCCCACGGTGGGGCCCTATGGCTACACCTTC. The chain uses TRBV9 and TRBJ1-2; D is possibly TRBD1 (5 bases). CDR1 SGDLS and CDR2 YYNGEE come from the germline V gene. Trimming took 4 bases from V and 4 from J, leaving 14 bases between them. This CDR3 region has 14 residues.